This TCR beta chain stems from a study of blood T cell repertoires in COVID-19. V lost 5 bases and J 8 bases, leaving 13 bases between the germline ends. There are 13 residues in the CDR3. CDR1 and CDR2 from the germline V gene are LNHNV and YYDKDF (reference sequence). This table comes from immunoSEQ multiplex PCR, and its TCRdb copy is limited to in-frame clones, with some not included. The data contain about 100,000 clones, over 80% of them singletons. This receptor was identified in a man aged 50 to 60 with acute or convalescent COVID-19. The chain uses TRBV15 and TRBJ2-1, with a possible D match to TRBD2 (5 bases). The sample was peripheral blood. CDR3 in amino acids: CATSPSGRDEQFF. CDR3 DNA: TGTGCCACCAGCCCCTCTGGGAGAGATGAGCAGTTCTTC.